This T cell receptor (beta chain) was sequenced for a study of OX40 agonist ivuxolimab in advanced cancers. Notes on the study in general: Partial responders treated at 0.1-3.0 mg/kg exhibited clonal expansion among the lowest measured.

About this clone: As yet, its antigen is unknown.

Trimming removed 9 bases from V and 6 bases from J, with 20 bases in between. CDR1 is SGHAT and CDR2 is FQNNGV in the germline V gene. The CDR3 runs 14 residues. This table comes from immunoSEQ multiplex PCR, and its TCRdb copy is limited to in-frame clones, with some not included. The profile shows around 60,000 clones, about 90% of them singletons. The specimen was CD4+ or CD8+ T cells sorted from blood, collected in a trial of the OX40 agonist ivuxolimab. The sequence came from an adult with an advanced solid tumor such as melanoma, head and neck, liver or kidney cancer. The chain uses TRBV11-2 and TRBJ1-1, with D unresolved. Written as DNA, the CDR3 is TGTGCCAGTATCAAGACCAGGACGTCTCCTGAAGCTTTCTTT. Its protein is CASIKTRTSPEAFF.